This is a list of T cell receptor beta chains from one sample in a study of T cells after yellow fever vaccination. TCRdb itself ran the 5' RACE reads through MiXCR, one entry per CDR3 protein. The sample records 200,000 or so distinct CDR3 sequences, 5.5% to 8.5% being singletons. The specimen was CD4+ T cells sorted from PBMCs, collected on the day of the yellow fever booster vaccination. These receptors originate from a man aged 30-40 years who received the YFV17D yellow fever vaccine. CDR3s include the opening cysteine and the closing phenylalanine or tryptophan. A D gene is named only where the DNA matches it firmly. Some rows mark clone size as missing; the rest say once, few, many or name a class of expanded clone.

>TRBJ2-7|TRBD1|many|TRBV5-1
CASSLVGTVEQYF
>TRBJ1-1|NA|NA|TRBV12-3/TRBV12-4
CASSPSGAEAFF
>TRBJ2-1|TRBD1|few|TRBV15
CATSRERGQLYNEQFF
>TRBJ2-2|NA|few|TRBV3-1
CASSQSSVTGELFF
>TRBJ2-1|NA|few|TRBV5-1
CASSLARERYNEQFF
>TRBJ2-1|NA|many|TRBV6-6
CASSYGGPKGQFF
>TRBJ1-4|NA|NA|TRBV7-9
CASSLAGRGHEKLFF
>TRBJ2-2|TRBD2|few|TRBV25-1
CASGTSGSRTGELFF
>TRBJ1-4|TRBD1|NA|TRBV9
CASSVRPGQGGEKLFF
>TRBJ2-7|NA|NA|TRBV5-1
CASSLGQVGGEEQYF
>TRBJ2-7|NA|few|TRBV1
CTSTHGSYEQYF